This T cell receptor (beta chain) came from a study of Ad26.COV2.S vaccination and SARS-CoV-2 variants. Study background: Among those in the COV1001 Ad26.COV2.S trial arm was the donor. Ad26.COV2.S was injected intramuscularly once or twice, 56 days apart. General study findings and limits: Spike-specific TCR breadth ran higher among vaccine recipients than placebo recipients.

Regarding this clone: Antigen: not known.

Profiling relied on immunoSEQ multiplex PCR, and the TCRdb table lists in-frame clones only, not all of them. The sample consists of about 350,000 clones, 86% of them appearing once. V was trimmed by 0 bases and J by 2 bases, leaving 11 bases between them. The germline gives CDR1 SGHDN, CDR2 FVKESK. The CDR3 covers 15 residues. As for treatment: roughly 19 received Ad26.COV2.S at low or high dose, single or two shots; roughly five received placebo; per-sample allocation not given. Sampling took place 63 days after the first vaccine or placebo injection. In the vaccine, an Ad26 vector expressed the SARS-CoV-2 spike of the Wuhan strain.

The starting material was peripheral blood, obtained in a trial of Ad26.COV2.S vaccine versus placebo. The gene calls are TRBV14 and TRBJ2-7; D remains ambiguous. This TCR derives from a person between 18 and 65 years old who received the Ad26.COV2.S COVID-19 vaccine or a placebo. CDR3 nucleotides: TGTGCCAGCAGCCAAGAACTCGGTTATACCTACGAGCAGTACTTC. Translating it yields CASSQELGYTYEQYF.